This T cell receptor beta chain was retrieved from a study of shared clonotypes between healthy human individuals. V was shortened by 0 bases and J by 10 bases, with 18 bases between the two germline ends. The CDR3 consists of 15 residues. Germline values: CDR1 LNHNV, CDR2 YYDKDF (reference sequence). Sequencing used immunoSEQ multiplex PCR; TCRdb keeps in-frame clones, though not all of them. The sample yields about 1.1 million clones, approximately 75% seen once. Specimen: memory CD4+ T cells from PBMCs. Subset: CD45RA-negative fraction. This clonotype was obtained from a man aged 18-30 years in good health. Some clones in this sample may be carry-over from other donors' samples. V is TRBV15 and J is TRBJ1-1; the D gene is possibly TRBD1 (6 bases). Written as DNA, the CDR3 is TGTGCCACCAGCAGAGACAGGGGTTTTATGGTATCAGCTTTCTTT. Residues: CATSRDRGFMVSAFF. The entire variable domain, with the rest obtained from reference TRBV15 and TRBJ1-1, is as follows: DAMVIQNPRYQVTQFGKPVTLSCSQTLNHNVMYWYQQKSSQAPKLLFHYYDKDFNNEADTPDNFQSRRPNTSFCFLDIRSPGLGDTAMYLCATSRDRGFMVSAFFGQGTRLTVV.